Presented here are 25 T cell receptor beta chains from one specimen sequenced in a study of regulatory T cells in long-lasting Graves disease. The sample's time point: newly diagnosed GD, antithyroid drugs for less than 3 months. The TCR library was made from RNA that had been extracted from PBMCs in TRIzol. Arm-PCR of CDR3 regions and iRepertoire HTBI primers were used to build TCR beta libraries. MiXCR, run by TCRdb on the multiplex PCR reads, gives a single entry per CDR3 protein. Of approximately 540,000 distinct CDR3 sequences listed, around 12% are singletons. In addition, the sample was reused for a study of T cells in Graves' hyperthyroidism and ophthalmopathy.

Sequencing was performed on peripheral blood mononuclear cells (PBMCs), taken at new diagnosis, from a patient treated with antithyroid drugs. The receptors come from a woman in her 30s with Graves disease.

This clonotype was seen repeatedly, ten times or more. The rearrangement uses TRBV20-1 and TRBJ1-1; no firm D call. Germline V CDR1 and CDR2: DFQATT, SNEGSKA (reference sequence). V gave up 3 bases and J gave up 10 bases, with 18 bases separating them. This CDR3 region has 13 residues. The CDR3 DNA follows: TGCAGTGCTAGCGAACAAGCTTCCGGCGGAGCTTTCTTT. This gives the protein CSASEQASGGAFF.

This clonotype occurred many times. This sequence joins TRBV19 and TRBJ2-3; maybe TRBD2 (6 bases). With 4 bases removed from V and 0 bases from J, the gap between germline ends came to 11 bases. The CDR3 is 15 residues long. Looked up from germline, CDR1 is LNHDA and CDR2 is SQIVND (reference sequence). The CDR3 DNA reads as TGTGCCAGTAGTAGGGGGGACGCTAGCACAGATACGCAGTATTTT. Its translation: CASSRGDASTDTQYF.

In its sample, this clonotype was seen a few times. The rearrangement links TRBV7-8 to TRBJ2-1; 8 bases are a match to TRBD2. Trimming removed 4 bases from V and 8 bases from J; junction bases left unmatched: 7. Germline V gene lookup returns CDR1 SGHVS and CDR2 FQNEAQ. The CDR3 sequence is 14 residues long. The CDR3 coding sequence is TGTGCCAGCAGCTCGGGACTAGAGGGGGATGAGCAGTTCTTC. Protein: CASSSGLEGDEQFF.

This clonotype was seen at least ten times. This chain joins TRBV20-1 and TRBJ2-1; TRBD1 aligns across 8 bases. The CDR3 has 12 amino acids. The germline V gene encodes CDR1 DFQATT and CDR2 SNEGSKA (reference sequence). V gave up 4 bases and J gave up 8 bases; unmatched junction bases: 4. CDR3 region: CSANSGGDEQFF. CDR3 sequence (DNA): TGCAGTGCTAATTCAGGGGGCGATGAGCAGTTCTTC.

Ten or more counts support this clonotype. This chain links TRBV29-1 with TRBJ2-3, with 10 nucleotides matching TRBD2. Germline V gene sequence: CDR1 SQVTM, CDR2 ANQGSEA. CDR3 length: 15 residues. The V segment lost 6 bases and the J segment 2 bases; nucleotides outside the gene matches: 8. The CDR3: CSVAIAGGYTDTQYF. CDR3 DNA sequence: TGCAGCGTGGCAATAGCGGGAGGTTACACAGATACGCAGTATTTT.

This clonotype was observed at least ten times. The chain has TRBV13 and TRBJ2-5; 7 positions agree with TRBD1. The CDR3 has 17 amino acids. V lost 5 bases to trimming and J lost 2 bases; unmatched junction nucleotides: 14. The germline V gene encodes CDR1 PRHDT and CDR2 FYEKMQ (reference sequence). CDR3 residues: CASSTRVAGTVQETQYF. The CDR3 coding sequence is TGTGCCAGCAGCACCCGGGTGGCCGGGACAGTACAAGAGACCCAGTACTTC.

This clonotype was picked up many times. The CDR3 loop is CAWSVLEQFF. The CDR3 DNA sequence: TGTGCCTGGAGTGTACTTGAGCAGTTCTTC. The V call is TRBV30, the J call TRBJ2-1; D call uncertain. The V gene's germline CDR1 is GTSNPN and CDR2 SVGIG (reference sequence). The germline V and J ends were trimmed by 0 bases and 9 bases, with 3 bases remaining between them. The CDR3 spans 10 residues.

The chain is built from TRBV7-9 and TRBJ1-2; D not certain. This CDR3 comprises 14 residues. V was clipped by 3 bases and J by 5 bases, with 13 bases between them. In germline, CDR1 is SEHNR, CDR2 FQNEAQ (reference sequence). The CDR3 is CASSLGAGPYGYTF. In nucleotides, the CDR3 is TGTGCCAGCAGCTTGGGTGCAGGACCATATGGCTACACCTTC.

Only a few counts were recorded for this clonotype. CDR3 sequence: CSVEDLGGKGNTIYF. CDR3 nucleotides: TGCAGCGTTGAAGATCTCGGGGGAAAAGGAAACACCATATATTTT. V and J are TRBV29-1 and TRBJ1-3; D perhaps matches TRBD1 (5 bases). The ends were cut back, 0 bases at V and 4 bases at J, with 13 bases in the middle. CDR1 SQVTM and CDR2 ANQGSEA come from the germline V gene. This CDR3 is built from 15 residues.

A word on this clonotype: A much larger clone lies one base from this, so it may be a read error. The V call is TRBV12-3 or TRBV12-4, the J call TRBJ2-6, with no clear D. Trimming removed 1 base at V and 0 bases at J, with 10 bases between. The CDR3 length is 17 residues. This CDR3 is CASSLETSSSGANVLTF. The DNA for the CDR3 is TGTGCCAGCAGTTTAGAGACGAGTAGCTCTGGGGCCAACGTCCTGACTTTC.

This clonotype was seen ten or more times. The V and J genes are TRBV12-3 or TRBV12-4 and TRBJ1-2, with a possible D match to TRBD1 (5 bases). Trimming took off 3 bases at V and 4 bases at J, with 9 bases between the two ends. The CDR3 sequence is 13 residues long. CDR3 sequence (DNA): TGTGCCAGCAGTTTTTCCGGGGGCTATGGCTACACCTTC. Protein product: CASSFSGGYGYTF.

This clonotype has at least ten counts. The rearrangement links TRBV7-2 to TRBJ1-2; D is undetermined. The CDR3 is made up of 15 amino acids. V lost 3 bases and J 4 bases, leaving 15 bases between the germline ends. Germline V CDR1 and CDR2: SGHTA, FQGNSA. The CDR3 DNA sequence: TGTGCCAGCAGCTTCGCGGGGTTAGGTGGCTATGGCTACACCTTC. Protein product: CASSFAGLGGYGYTF.

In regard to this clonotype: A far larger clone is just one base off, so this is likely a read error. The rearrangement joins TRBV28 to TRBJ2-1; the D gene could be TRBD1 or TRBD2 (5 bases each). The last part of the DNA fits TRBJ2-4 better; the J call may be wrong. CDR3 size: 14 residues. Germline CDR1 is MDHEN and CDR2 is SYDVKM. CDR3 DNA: TGTGCCAGCGGTTGGGACCGGGTGCTGAACATTCAGTACTTC. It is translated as CASGWDRVLNIQYF.

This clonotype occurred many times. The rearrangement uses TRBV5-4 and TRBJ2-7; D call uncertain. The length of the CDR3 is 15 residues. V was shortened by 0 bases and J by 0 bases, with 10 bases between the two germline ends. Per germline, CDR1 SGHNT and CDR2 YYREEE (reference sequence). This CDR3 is CASSLGKMSSYEQYF. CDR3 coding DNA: TGTGCCAGCAGCTTGGGAAAGATGAGCTCCTACGAGCAGTACTTC.

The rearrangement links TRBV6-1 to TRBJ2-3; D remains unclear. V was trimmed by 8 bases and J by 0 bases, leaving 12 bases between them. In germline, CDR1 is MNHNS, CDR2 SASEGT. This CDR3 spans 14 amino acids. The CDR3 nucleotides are TGTGCCAGCGGGCCCCTAGGAAGCACAGATACGCAGTATTTT. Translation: CASGPLGSTDTQYF.

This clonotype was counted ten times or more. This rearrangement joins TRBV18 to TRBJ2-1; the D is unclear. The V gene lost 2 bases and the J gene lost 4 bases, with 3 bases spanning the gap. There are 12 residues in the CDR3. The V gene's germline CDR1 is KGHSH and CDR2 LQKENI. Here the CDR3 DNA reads TGTGCCAGCTCACCAAGATACAATGAGCAGTTCTTC. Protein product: CASSPRYNEQFF. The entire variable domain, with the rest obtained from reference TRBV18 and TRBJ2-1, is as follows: NAGVMQNPRHLVRRRGQEARLRCSPMKGHSHVYWYRQLPEEGLKFMVYLQKENIIDESGMPKERFSAEFPKEGPSILRIQQVVRGDSAAYFCASSPRYNEQFFGPGTRLTVL.

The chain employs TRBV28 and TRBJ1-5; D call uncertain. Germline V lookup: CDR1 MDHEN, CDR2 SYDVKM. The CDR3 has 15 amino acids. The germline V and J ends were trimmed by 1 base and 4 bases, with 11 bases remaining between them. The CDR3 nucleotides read TGTGCCAGCAGTTTATTTGTCAGTGGGAATCAGCCCCAGCATTTT. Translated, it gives CASSLFVSGNQPQHF.

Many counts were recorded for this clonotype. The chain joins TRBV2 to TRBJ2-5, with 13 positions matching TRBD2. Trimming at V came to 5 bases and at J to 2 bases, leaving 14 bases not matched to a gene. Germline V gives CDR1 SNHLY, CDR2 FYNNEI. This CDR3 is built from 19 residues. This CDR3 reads CASSYNLLAGGPGQETQYF. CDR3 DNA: TGTGCCAGCAGTTACAATCTACTAGCGGGAGGGCCCGGTCAAGAGACCCAGTACTTC.

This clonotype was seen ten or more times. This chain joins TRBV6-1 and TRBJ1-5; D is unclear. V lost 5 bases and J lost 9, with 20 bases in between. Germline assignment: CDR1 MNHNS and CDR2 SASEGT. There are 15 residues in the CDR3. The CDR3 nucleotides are TGTGCCAGCAGTCCGCAGGCTCCCTGGGAAGGGCCCCAGCATTTT. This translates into CASSPQAPWEGPQHF.

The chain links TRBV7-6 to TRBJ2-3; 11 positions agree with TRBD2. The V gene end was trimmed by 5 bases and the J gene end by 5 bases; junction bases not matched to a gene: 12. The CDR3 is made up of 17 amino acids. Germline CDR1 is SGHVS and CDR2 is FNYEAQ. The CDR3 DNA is TGTGCCAGCAGCCCCCCTACCGACACTAGCGGGAGAGATACGCAGTATTTT. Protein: CASSPPTDTSGRDTQYF.

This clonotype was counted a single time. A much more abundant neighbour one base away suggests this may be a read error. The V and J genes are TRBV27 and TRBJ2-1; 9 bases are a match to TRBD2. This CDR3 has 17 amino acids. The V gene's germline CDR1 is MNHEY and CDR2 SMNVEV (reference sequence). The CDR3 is CASSPSRGRGSYNGQFF. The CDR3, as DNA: TGTGCCAGCAGCCCAAGTCGCGGGAGGGGGTCCTACAATGGGCAGTTCTTC.

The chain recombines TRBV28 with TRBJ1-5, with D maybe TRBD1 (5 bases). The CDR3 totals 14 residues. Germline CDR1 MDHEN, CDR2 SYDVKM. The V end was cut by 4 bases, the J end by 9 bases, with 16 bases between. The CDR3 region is CASSSNRVTGPQHF. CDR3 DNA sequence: TGTGCCAGCAGTTCCAATCGGGTCACAGGGCCCCAGCATTTT.

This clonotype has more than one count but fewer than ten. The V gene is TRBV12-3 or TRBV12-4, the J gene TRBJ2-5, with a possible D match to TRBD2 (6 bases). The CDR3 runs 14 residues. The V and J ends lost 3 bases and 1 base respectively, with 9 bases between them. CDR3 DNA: TGTGCCAGCAGTTTGCGGGAAACCCAAGAGACCCAGTACTTC. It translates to CASSLRETQETQYF.

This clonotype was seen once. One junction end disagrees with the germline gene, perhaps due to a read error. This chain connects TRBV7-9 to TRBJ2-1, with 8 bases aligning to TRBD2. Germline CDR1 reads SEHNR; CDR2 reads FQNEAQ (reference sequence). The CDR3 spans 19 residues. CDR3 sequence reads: CASSKGPAGVPSSYNERFF. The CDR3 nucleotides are TGTGCCAGCAGTAAGGGACCAGCGGGAGTTCCGAGCTCCTACAATGAGCGGTTCTTC.

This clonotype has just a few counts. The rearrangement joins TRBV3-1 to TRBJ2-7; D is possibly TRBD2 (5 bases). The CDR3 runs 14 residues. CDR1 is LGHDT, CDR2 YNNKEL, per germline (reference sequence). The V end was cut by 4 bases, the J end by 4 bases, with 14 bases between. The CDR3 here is CASSRGRRRYEQYF. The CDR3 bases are TGTGCCAGCAGCCGTGGGCGCAGGAGGTACGAGCAGTACTTC.